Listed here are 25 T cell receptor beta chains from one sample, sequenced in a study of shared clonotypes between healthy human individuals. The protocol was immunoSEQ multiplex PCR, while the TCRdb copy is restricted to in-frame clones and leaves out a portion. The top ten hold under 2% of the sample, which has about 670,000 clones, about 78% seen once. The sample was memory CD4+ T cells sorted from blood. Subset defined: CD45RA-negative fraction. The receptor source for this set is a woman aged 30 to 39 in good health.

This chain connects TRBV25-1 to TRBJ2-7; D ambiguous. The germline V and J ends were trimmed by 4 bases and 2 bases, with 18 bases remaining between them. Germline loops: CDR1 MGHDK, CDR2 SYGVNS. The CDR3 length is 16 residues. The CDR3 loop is CASSAQAETFTYEQYF. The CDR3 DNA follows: TGTGCCAGCAGTGCCCAGGCGGAGACCTTTACCTACGAGCAGTACTTC.

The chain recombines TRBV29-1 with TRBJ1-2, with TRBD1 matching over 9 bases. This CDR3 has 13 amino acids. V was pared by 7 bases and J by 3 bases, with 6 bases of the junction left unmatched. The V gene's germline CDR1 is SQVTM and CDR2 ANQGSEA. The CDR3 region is CSAGQGQDYGYTF. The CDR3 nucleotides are TGCAGCGCCGGACAGGGGCAAGACTATGGCTACACCTTC.

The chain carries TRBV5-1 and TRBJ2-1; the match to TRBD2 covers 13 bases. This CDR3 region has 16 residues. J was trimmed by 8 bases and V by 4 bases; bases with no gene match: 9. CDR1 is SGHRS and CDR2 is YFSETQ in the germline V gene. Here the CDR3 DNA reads TGCGCCAGCAGCCTAGGGAATGGACTAGCGGGAGATGAGCAGTTCTTC. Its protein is CASSLGNGLAGDEQFF.

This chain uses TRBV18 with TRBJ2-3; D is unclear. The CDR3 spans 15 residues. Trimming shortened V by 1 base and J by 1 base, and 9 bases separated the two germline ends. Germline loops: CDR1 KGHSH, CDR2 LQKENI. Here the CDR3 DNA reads TGTGCCAGCTCACCACGTACTACTGGCACAGATACGCAGTATTTT. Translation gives CASSPRTTGTDTQYF.

The CDR3 DNA sequence: TGTGCCAGCTCACTGCGACAGGTCAACCAAGAGACCCAGTACTTC. Protein product: CASSLRQVNQETQYF. The rearrangement links TRBV18 to TRBJ2-5, with D perhaps matching TRBD1 (6 bases). The V end was cut by 4 bases, the J end by 0 bases, with 12 bases between. The CDR3 runs 15 residues. CDR1 KGHSH and CDR2 LQKENI come from the germline V gene.

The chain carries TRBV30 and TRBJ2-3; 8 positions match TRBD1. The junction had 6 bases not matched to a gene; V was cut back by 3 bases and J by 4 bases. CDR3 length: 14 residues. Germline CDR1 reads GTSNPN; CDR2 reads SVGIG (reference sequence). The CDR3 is CAWRQGASSDTQYF. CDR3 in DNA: TGTGCCTGGAGGCAGGGGGCTTCATCAGATACGCAGTATTTT. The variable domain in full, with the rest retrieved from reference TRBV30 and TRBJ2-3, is SQTIHQWPATLVQPVGSPLSLECTVEGTSNPNLYWYRQAAGRGLQLLFYSVGIGQISSEVPQNLSASRPQDRQFILSSKKLLLSDSGFYLCAWRQGASSDTQYFGPGTRLTVL.

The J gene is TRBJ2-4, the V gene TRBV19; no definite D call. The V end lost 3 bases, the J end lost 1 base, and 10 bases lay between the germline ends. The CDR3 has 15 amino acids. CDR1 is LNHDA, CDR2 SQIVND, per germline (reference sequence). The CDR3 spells CASSIQERAKNIQYF. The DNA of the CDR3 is TGTGCCAGTAGTATTCAAGAAAGGGCCAAAAACATTCAGTACTTC.

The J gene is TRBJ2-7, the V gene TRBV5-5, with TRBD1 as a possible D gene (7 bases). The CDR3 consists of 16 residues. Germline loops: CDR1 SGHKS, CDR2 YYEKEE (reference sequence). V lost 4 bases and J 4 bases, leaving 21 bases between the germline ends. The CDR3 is CASSQGDPGLFYEQYF. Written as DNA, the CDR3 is TGTGCCAGCAGCCAGGGGGATCCGGGACTCTTTTACGAGCAGTACTTC.

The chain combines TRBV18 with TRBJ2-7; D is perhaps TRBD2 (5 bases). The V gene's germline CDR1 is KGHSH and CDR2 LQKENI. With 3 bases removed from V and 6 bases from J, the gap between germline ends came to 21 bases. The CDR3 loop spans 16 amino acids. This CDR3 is CASSPRLRRVLLEQYF. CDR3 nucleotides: TGTGCCAGCTCACCGCGACTACGCCGCGTGTTACTCGAGCAGTACTTC. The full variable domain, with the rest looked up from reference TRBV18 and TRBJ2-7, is NAGVMQNPRHLVRRRGQEARLRCSPMKGHSHVYWYRQLPEEGLKFMVYLQKENIIDESGMPKERFSAEFPKEGPSILRIQQVVRGDSAAYFCASSPRLRRVLLEQYFGPGTRLTVT.

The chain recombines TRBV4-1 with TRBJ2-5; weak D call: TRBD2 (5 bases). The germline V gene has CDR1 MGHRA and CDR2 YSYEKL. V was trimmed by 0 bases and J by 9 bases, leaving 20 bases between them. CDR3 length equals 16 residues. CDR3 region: CASSQERVAGLTPQYF. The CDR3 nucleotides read TGCGCCAGCAGCCAAGAAAGGGTTGCGGGTTTAACCCCCCAGTACTTC.

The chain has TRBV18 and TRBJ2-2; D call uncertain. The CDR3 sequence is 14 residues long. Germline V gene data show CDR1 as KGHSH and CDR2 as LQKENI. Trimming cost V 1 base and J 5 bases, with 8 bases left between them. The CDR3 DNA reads TGTGCCAGCTCACCACTGGCCGGAACCGGGGAGCTGTTTTTT. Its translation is CASSPLAGTGELFF.

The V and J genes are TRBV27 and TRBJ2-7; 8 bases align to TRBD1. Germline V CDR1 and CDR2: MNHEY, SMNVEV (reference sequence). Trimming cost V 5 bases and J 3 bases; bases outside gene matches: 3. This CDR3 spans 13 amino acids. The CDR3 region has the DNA TGTGCCAGCAGTGGGGGGACAGGCTACGAGCAGTACTTC. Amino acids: CASSGGTGYEQYF.

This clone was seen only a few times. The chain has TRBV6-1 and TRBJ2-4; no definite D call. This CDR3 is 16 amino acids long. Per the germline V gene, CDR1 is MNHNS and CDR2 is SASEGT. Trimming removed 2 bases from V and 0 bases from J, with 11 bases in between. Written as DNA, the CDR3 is TGTGCCAGCAGTGAACGTAGGGCCTTAGCCAAAAACATTCAGTACTTC. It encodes CASSERRALAKNIQYF.

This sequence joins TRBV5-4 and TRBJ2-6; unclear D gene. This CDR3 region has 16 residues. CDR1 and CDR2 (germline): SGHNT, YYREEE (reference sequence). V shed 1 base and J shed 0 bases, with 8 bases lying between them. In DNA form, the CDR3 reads TGTGCCAGCAGCTTGCGCCGCCTCTCTGGGGCCAACGTCCTGACTTTC. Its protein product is CASSLRRLSGANVLTF.

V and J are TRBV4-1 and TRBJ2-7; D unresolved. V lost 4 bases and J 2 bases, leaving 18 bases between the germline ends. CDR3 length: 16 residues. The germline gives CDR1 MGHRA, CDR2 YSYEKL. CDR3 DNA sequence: TGCGCCAGCAGCCTGTCCTGGGGTCCTAACCCCTACGAGCAGTACTTC. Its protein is CASSLSWGPNPYEQYF.

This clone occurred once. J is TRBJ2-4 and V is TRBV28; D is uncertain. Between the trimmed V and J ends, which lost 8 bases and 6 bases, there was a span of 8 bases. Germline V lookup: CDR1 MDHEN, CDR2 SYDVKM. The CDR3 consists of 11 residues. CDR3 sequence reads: CASLNGNIQYF. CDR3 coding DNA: TGTGCCAGCTTAAACGGAAACATTCAGTACTTC.

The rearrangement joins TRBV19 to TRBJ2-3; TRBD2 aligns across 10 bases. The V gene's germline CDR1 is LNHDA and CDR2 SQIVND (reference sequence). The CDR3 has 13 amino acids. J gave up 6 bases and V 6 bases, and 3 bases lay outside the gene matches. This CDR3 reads CASRGLATDTQYF. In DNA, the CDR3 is TGTGCCAGTAGGGGACTAGCGACTGATACGCAGTATTTT. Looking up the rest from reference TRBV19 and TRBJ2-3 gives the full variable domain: DGGITQSPKYLFRKEGQNVTLSCEQNLNHDAMYWYRQDPGQGLRLIYYSQIVNDFQKGDIAEGYSVSREKKESFPLTVTSAQKNPTAFYLCASRGLATDTQYFGPGTRLTVL.

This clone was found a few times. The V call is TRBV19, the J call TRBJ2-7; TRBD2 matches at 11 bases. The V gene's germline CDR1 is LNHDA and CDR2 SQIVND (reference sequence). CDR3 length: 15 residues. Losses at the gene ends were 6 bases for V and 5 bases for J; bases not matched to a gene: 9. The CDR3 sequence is CASSQGLAGGNEQYF. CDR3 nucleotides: TGTGCCAGTAGCCAAGGACTAGCGGGCGGGAACGAGCAGTACTTC.

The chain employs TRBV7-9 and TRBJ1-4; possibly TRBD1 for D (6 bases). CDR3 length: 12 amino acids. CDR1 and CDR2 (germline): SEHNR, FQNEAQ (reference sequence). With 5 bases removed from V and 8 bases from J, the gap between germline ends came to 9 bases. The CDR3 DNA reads TGTGCCAGCAGCCGGACAGACGAAAAACTGTTTTTT. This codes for CASSRTDEKLFF.

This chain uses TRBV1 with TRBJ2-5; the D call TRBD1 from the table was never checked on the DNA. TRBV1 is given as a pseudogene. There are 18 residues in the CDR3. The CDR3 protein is CTSSQESQGEGGSRAQYF. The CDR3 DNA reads TGCACCAGCAGCCAAGAATCTCAAGGGGAAGGGGGCAGCCGGGCCCAGTACTTC.

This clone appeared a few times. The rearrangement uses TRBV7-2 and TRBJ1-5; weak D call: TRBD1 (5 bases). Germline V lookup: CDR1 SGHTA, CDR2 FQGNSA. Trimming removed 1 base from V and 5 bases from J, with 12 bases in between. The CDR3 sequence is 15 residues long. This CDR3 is CASSLERGGHQPQHF. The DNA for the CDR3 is TGTGCCAGCAGCTTAGAAAGGGGAGGCCATCAGCCCCAGCATTTT.

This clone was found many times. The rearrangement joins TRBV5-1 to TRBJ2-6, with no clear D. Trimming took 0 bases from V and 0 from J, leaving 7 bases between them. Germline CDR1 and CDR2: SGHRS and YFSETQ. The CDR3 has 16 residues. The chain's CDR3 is CASSLGHNSGANVLTF. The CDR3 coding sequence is TGCGCCAGCAGCTTGGGACACAACTCTGGGGCCAACGTCCTGACTTTC.

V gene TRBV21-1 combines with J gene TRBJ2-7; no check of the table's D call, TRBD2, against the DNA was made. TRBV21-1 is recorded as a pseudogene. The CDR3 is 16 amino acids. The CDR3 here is CASSTTLAGELYEQYF. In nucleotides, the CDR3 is TGTGCCAGCAGCACCACCTTAGCGGGGGAACTCTACGAGCAGTACTTC.

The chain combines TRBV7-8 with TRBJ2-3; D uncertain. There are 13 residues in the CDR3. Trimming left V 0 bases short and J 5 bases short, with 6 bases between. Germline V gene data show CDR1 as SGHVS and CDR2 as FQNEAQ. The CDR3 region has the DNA TGTGCCAGCAGCTTAGCGCTGGGAGATACGCAGTATTTT. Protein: CASSLALGDTQYF.

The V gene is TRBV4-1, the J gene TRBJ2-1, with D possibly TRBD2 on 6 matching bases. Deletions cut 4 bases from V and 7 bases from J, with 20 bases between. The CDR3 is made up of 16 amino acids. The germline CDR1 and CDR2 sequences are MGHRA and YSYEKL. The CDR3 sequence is CASSPSGGKGINEQFF. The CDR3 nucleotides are TGCGCCAGCAGCCCTTCCGGCGGGAAGGGCATTAATGAGCAGTTCTTC.